This T cell receptor (beta chain) appears in the sequencing data of a study of TIL therapy for anti-PD-1-resistant metastatic lung cancer (dated by TCRdb to 2020 to 2022). Turning to the overall study: A median age of 54 years (range about 38-75) and a median tumor PD-L1 proportion score of about 5.4% were recorded among enrolled patients. The cohort was composed predominantly of lung adenocarcinoma, with four EGFR-mutant and two ALK-rearranged tumors included, and half of patients were identified as current or former smokers. A median non-synonymous tumor mutation burden of under 1.9 mutations per megabase was determined across the cohort by whole-exome sequencing. Tumor and peripheral blood T cell receptor beta sequencing was used to track clonotypes across tumor, expanded TIL product and serial blood samples.

Spanning cysteine to phenylalanine, the CDR3 consists of 17 amino acids. Only CDR3 DNA is held: 51 bases, read in frame from base 1. V lost 1 base and J lost 3 bases, and the count of bases not matched to a germline gene is 10. Reading the germline V gene gives CDR1 SGHRS and CDR2 YFSETQ. The table lists this clone with a few counts. Its antigen remains undetermined. The input lacks base qualities; no much larger clone sits a single base away. Using bias-controlled multiplex PCR with the immunoSEQ v3 hsTCRB kit, the TCR beta CDR3 regions were amplified from genomic DNA. The TCR libraries were sequenced on an Illumina NextSeq 500 to approximately 1.8 million read pairs for survey level or about 5-6.5 million read pairs for deep level. Per the source publication's procedure: V, D and J genes were assigned, non-productive sequences were removed, and clonality was reported by immunoSEQ Analyzer software. Repertoires were compared using productive Simpson clonality and Morisita overlap index of productive TRB rearrangements between infused TIL and blood. What TCRdb holds here is the immuneACCESS table cut down to in-frame rearrangements. Part of the clones is not present; checked against another copy, under half of the missing clones reflect an unresolved V gene, and the others are unexplained. The V and J calls and clone size were taken over from that table, and D and trimming were inferred from the DNA. Present in this sample are about 25,000 clones, around 77% of which were seen just once. The ten largest clones capture roughly 7.4% of the sample.

Interpreted using the paper, the time point label stands for: pre-treatment sample, taken before nivolumab and TIL therapy. The baseline tumor samples, taken from the same resection that was used to grow TIL, were excised metastases, most often pleural nodules or supraclavicular lymph nodes. Tumors were harvested prior to any PD-1/PD-L1 blockade, after which nivolumab was administered to patients, and lymphodepletion, expanded TIL infusion and IL-2 were given to patients who progressed. A phase I trial run at two centers enrolled adults with stage 4 NSCLC between October 2017 and 2020. Samples were obtained from a single-arm, open-label phase I trial in which tumor-infiltrating lymphocyte therapy with nivolumab was evaluated in advanced non-small cell lung cancer. Parts of each resected tumor were snap-frozen in liquid nitrogen and kept at -80 degrees C. Using laser-capture macrodissection, tumor regions of interest were selected on H&E sections, then pulverized into about 15 mg aliquots and extracted using Qiagen Allprep kits.

What the study reported, not specific to this receptor: Clonal turnover during TIL culture was high, and many clones enriched in the product were not detected in the baseline tumor, suggesting clonal contraction rather than faithful expansion. Higher clonality and lower diversity were observed in expanded TIL cultures than in baseline intratumoral T cells (median clonality roughly 6.5% vs 31%, p < 0.0001). The study protocol defined all tumor marker inferences as exploratory. Because the cohort was highly selected, with more treatment-naive, never-smoker and oncogene-addicted patients than is typical, generalizability is limited.

This receptor was obtained from a person between 25 and 80 years old with non-small cell lung cancer. The rearranged chain carries TRBV5-1 and TRBJ2-3, and TRBD1 aligns with 8 junction nucleotides. The specimen was tumor tissue, collected at baseline. The CDR3 loop reads CASSLRSTGVLTDTQYF. The nucleotide sequence reads as follows: TGCGCCAGCAGCTTGCGGTCGACAGGGGTTTTAACAGATACGCAGTATTTT.